This entry lists 13 T cell receptor beta chains sequenced from one sample in a study of T cell changes during pregnancy in multiple sclerosis. Profiled with immunoSEQ multiplex PCR; TCRdb holds only in-frame clones, not every one. The sample carries 90,000 to 130,000 clones, about 93% recorded once. Sample: peripheral blood, taken in the third trimester of pregnancy. These receptors were taken from a female donor with multiple sclerosis, enrolled in a pregnancy study.

The genes are TRBV6-7 and TRBJ2-6; weak D call: TRBD1 (6 bases). TRBV6-7 qualifies as an ORF whose function is uncertain. The CDR3 extends over 19 amino acids. The V end was cut by 4 bases, the J end by 0 bases, with 19 bases between. Here the CDR3 DNA reads TGTGCCAGCAGTTCTGGACAGTTCCAATCAGCCTCTGGGGCCAACGTCCTGACTTTC. It specifies CASSSGQFQSASGANVLTF.

V and J are TRBV20-1 and TRBJ1-2, with D possibly matching TRBD1 (6 bases). The CDR3 runs 11 residues. Germline-derived CDR1 and CDR2 are DFQATT and SNEGSKA (reference sequence). V was shortened by 7 bases and J by 5 bases, with 11 bases between the two germline ends. The chain's CDR3 is CSGRQGYGYTF. CDR3 DNA sequence: TGCAGTGGGCGGCAGGGGTATGGCTACACCTTC.

This chain uses TRBV28 with TRBJ2-5; 7 bases align to TRBD2. J lost 0 bases, V lost 10 bases, and 8 bases had no gene match. This CDR3 spans 14 amino acids. CDR1 is MDHEN and CDR2 is SYDVKM in the germline V gene. The CDR3 coding sequence is TGTGCCACCCGGCGCGGGGGAAACCAAGAGACCCAGTACTTC. Translating gives CATRRGGNQETQYF.

The V gene is TRBV7-3, the J gene TRBJ2-3; 10 bases fit TRBD2. This CDR3 is 16 amino acids long. Losses at the gene ends were 5 bases for V and 5 bases for J; bases not matched to a gene: 10. Per germline, CDR1 SGHTA and CDR2 FQGTGA. The CDR3 nucleotides read TGTGCCAGCAGCGATCAGGGGCTAGCGGGAGAAGATACGCAGTATTTT. Protein: CASSDQGLAGEDTQYF.

This clone was observed a single time. This sequence joins TRBV5-1 and TRBJ2-1, with 7 nucleotides matching TRBD2. The germline V gene has CDR1 SGHRS and CDR2 YFSETQ. This CDR3 comprises 15 residues. With V trimmed by 4 bases and J by 12 bases, 16 bases remained unmatched. The CDR3 region has the DNA TGCGCCAGCAGCGAACCGGGACTAACCGCCTGGGGGCAGTTCTTC. Residues: CASSEPGLTAWGQFF.

This sequence joins TRBV5-8 and TRBJ2-1; D may be TRBD2 (6 bases). Trimming took off 1 base at V and 5 bases at J, with 13 bases between the two ends. The germline V gene encodes CDR1 SGHTS and CDR2 YDEGEE. This CDR3 is built from 15 residues. In DNA, the CDR3 is TGTGCCAGCAGCTTGACGCCGGAGGGTCACAATGAGCAGTTCTTC. Amino acid sequence: CASSLTPEGHNEQFF.

The chain has TRBV5-4 and TRBJ1-4; the D gene is possibly TRBD1 (5 bases). From germline, CDR1 is SGHNT and CDR2 YYREEE (reference sequence). Trimming pared 4 bases from V and 7 bases from J, leaving 14 bases between. This CDR3 comprises 14 residues. This CDR3 is CASSVSGLPEKLFF. CDR3 in DNA: TGTGCCAGCAGCGTATCAGGGCTGCCTGAAAAACTGTTTTTT.

The genes are TRBV30 and TRBJ2-7; TRBD1 aligns across 9 bases. The germline gives CDR1 GTSNPN, CDR2 SVGIG (reference sequence). J lost 5 bases, V lost 5 bases, and 7 bases had no gene match. This CDR3 spans 13 amino acids. CDR3 sequence reads: CAWGGTGRHEQYF. The DNA for the CDR3 is TGTGCCTGGGGCGGGACAGGGAGACACGAGCAGTACTTC.

The rearrangement uses TRBV14 and TRBJ2-1, with 13 bases matching TRBD2. After removal of 1 base from V and 7 bases from J, the junction contained 7 bases not matched to a gene. This CDR3 region has 17 residues. In germline, CDR1 is SGHDN, CDR2 FVKESK. CDR3 sequence (DNA): TGTGCCAGCAGCCAAGGGCACGGGACTAGCGGGAAGAATGAGCAGTTCTTC. It is translated as CASSQGHGTSGKNEQFF.

This chain uses TRBV18 with TRBJ1-1; TRBD1 aligns across 7 bases. The V and J ends lost 7 bases and 1 base, in that order; junction bases with no gene match: 6. Germline-derived CDR1 and CDR2 are KGHSH and LQKENI. This CDR3 spans 14 amino acids. The CDR3 DNA is TGTGCCAGCTTATCGGGACAGCAGAACACTGAAGCTTTCTTT. This translates into CASLSGQQNTEAFF.

This chain connects TRBV18 to TRBJ2-2; 7 bases are a match to TRBD1. The germline V gene encodes CDR1 KGHSH and CDR2 LQKENI. This CDR3 has 16 residues. With 2 bases clipped from V and 1 base from J, the junction kept 4 bases outside the gene matches. Here the CDR3 DNA reads TGTGCCAGCTCACCAACCGGGACAGTGAACACCGGGGAGCTGTTTTTT. Protein product: CASSPTGTVNTGELFF.

The genes are TRBV4-1 and TRBJ2-7; possible D gene TRBD2, 7 bases. The ends were cut back, 1 base at V and 1 base at J, with 14 bases in the middle. This CDR3 has 16 residues. In germline, CDR1 is MGHRA, CDR2 YSYEKL. The CDR3 reads CASSQGRTRGSYEQYF. CDR3 in DNA: TGCGCCAGCAGCCAAGGCCGGACTAGGGGGTCCTACGAGCAGTACTTC.

V gene TRBV7-8 combines with J gene TRBJ2-5; 13 bases line up with TRBD2. The ends lost 2 bases at V and 7 bases at J; junction bases unmatched: 7. This CDR3 spans 16 amino acids. Germline V gene data show CDR1 as SGHVS and CDR2 as FQNEAQ. Written as DNA, the CDR3 is TGTGCCAGCAGCTTAAGGACTAGCGGGAGAGATGTGACCCAGTACTTC. It codes for CASSLRTSGRDVTQYF.